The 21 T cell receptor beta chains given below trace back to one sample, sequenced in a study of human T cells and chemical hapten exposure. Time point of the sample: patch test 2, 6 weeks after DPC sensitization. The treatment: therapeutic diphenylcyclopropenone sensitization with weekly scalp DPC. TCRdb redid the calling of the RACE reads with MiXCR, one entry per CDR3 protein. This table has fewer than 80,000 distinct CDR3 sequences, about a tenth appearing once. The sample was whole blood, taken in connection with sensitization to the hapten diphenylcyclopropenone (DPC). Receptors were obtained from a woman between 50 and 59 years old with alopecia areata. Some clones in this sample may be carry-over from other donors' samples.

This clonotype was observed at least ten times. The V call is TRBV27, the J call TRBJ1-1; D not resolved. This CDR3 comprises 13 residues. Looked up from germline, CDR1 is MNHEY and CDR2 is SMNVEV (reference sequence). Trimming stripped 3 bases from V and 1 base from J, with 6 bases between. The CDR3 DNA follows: TGTGCCAGCAGTTTCGGAGGGAACACTGAAGCTTTCTTT. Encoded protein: CASSFGGNTEAFF.

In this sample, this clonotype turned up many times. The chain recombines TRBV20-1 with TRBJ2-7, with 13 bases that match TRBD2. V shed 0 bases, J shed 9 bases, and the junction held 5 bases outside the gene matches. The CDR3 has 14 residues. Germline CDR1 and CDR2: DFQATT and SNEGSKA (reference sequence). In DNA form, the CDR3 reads TGCAGTGCTAGAGATCGGACTAGCGGGAGTGTGCAGTACTTC. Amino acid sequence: CSARDRTSGSVQYF.

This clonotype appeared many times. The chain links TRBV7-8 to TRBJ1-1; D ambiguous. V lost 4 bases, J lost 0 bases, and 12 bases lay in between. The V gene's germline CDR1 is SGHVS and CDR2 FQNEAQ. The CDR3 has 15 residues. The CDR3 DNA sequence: TGTGCCAGCAGCTCAGACCGAGCCCTGAACACTGAAGCTTTCTTT. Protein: CASSSDRALNTEAFF.

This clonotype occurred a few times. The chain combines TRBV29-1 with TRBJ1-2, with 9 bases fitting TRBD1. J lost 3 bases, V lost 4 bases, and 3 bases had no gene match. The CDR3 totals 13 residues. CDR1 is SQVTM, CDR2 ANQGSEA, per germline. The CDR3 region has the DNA TGCAGCGTTGGGGACAGGGACGACTATGGCTACACCTTC. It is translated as CSVGDRDDYGYTF.

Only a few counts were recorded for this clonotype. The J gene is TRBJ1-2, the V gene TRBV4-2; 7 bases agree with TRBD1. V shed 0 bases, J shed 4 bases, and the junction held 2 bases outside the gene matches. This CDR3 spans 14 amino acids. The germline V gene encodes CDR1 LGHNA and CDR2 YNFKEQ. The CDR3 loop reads CASSQDRDSYGYTF. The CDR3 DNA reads TGTGCCAGCAGCCAAGACCGGGACAGCTATGGCTACACCTTC.

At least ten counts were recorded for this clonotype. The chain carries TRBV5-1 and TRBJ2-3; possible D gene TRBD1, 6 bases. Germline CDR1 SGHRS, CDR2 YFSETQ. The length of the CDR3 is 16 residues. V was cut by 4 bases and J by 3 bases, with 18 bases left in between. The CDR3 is CASSLSVGQGTDTQYF. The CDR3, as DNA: TGCGCCAGCAGCCTTTCCGTGGGGCAGGGGACAGATACGCAGTATTTT.

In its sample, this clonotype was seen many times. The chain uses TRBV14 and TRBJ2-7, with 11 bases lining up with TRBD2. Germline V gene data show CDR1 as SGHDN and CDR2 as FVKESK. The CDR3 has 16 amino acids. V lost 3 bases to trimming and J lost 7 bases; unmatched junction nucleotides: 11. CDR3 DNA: TGTGCCAGCAGCCAGCAAATTAGCGGGAGGGCCCAAGAGCAGTACTTC. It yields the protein CASSQQISGRAQEQYF.

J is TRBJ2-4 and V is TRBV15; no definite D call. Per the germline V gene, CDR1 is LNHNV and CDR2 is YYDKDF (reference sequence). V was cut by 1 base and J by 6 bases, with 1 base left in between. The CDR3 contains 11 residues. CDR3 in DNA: TGTGCCACCAGCAGAGCAAACATTCAGTACTTC. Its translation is CATSRANIQYF.

The CDR3: CASSETGQGFYEQYF. The CDR3 region has the DNA TGTGCCAGCAGTGAAACGGGACAGGGGTTCTACGAGCAGTACTTC. The chain combines TRBV2 with TRBJ2-7, with 10 bases aligning to TRBD1. There are 15 residues in the CDR3. V was clipped by 2 bases and J by 3 bases; unmatched bases: 4. Germline loops: CDR1 SNHLY, CDR2 FYNNEI.

The CDR3, as DNA: TGTGCCAGCAGCACACCTGGACAGGGCCTAGGGGGGGAGCTGTTTTTT. Translated, it gives CASSTPGQGLGGELFF. The chain employs TRBV7-8 and TRBJ2-2; 8 positions agree with TRBD1. The CDR3 consists of 16 residues. CDR1 and CDR2 (germline): SGHVS, FQNEAQ. Trimming took 5 bases from V and 8 from J; bases not matched to a gene: 13.

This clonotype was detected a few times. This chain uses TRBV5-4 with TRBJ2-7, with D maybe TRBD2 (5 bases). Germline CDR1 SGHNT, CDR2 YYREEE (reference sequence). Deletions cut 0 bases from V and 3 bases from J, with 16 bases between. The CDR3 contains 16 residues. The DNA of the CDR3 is TGTGCCAGCAGCTTGGGAGGGTTAACACGGGTCTACGAGCAGTACTTC. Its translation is CASSLGGLTRVYEQYF.

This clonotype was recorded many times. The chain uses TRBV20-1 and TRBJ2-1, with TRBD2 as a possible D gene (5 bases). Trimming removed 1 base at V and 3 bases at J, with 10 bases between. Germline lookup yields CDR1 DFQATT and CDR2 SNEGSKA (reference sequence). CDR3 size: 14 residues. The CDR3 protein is CSARGRDDYNEQFF. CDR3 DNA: TGCAGTGCTAGAGGCCGGGATGACTACAATGAGCAGTTCTTC.

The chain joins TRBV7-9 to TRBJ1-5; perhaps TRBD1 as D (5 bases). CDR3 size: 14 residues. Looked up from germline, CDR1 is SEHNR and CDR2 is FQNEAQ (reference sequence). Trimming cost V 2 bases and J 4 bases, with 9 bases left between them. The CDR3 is CASSLRGANQPQHF. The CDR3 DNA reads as TGTGCCAGCAGCTTAAGAGGGGCGAATCAGCCCCAGCATTTT.

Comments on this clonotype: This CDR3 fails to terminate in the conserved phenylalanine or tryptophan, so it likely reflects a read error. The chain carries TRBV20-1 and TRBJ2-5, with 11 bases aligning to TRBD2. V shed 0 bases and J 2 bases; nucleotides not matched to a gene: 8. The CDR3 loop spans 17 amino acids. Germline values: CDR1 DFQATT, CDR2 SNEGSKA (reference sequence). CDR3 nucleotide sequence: TGCAGTGCTAGAGATAGGCTAGCGGGAGGTCTTCAAGAGACCCAGTACCTC. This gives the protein CSARDRLAGGLQETQYL.

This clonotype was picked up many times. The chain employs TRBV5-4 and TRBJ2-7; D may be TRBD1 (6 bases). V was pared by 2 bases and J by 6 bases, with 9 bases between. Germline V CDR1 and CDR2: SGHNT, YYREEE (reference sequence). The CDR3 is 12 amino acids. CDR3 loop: CASSLTGSEQYF. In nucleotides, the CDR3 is TGTGCCAGCAGCTTAACAGGGAGCGAGCAGTACTTC.

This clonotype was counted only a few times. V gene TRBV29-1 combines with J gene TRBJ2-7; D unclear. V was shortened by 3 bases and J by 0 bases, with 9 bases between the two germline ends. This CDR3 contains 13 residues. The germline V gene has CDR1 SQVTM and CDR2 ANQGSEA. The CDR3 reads CSVEAESSYEQYF. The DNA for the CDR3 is TGCAGCGTTGAGGCAGAAAGCTCCTACGAGCAGTACTTC.

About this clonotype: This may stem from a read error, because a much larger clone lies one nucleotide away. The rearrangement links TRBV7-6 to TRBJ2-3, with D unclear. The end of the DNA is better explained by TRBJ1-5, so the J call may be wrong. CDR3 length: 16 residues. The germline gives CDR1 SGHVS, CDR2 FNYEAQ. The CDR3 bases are TGTGCCAGCAGCCTGTATGTGGCTAGTACATCAGATACGCAGCATTTT. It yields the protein CASSLYVASTSDTQHF.

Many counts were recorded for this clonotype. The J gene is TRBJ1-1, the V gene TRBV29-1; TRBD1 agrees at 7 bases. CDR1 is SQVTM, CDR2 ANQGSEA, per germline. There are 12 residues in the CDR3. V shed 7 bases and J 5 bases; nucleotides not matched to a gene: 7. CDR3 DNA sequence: TGCAGCGCTCAGGGGGGAGTGACTGAAGCTTTCTTT. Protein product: CSAQGGVTEAFF.

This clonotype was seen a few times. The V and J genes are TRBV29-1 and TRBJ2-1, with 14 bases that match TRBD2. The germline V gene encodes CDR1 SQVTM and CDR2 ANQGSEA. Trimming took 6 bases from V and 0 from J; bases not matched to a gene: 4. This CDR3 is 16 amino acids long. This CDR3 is CSVLGLAGDSYNEQFF. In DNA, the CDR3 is TGCAGCGTCTTGGGACTAGCGGGAGACTCCTACAATGAGCAGTTCTTC.

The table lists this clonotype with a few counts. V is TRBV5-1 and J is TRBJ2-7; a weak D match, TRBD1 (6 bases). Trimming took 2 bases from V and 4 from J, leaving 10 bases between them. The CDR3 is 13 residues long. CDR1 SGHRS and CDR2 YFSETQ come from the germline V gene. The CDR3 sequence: CASSLTGLYEQYF. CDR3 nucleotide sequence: TGCGCCAGCAGCTTAACAGGGCTTTACGAGCAGTACTTC.

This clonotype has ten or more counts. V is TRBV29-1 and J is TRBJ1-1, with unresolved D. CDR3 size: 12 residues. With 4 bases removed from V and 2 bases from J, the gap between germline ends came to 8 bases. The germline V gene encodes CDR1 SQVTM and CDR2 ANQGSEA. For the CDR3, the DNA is TGCAGCGTTGTCTCAGAAAACACTGAAGCTTTCTTT. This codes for CSVVSENTEAFF.